This record covers a single T cell receptor beta chain. The antigen is undetermined. The data are from a study of a mutant IDH1 vaccine in newly diagnosed glioma. Study-wide context: Patients previously underwent radiotherapy, temozolomide, or both, and most underwent both.

Time point denoted: baseline, week 1 (first vaccination visit). Documented treatment: pre-vaccination baseline after standard-of-care therapy. Every donor had a new WHO grade 3 or 4 astrocytoma that was IDH1-mutant, with loss of nuclear ATRX. Regarding the study as a whole: Apparently, pseudoprogression bore no relation to changes among the top peripheral T cell clonotypes.

The protocol was immunoSEQ multiplex PCR, while the TCRdb copy is restricted to in-frame clones and leaves out a portion. The repertoire consists of roughly 70,000 clones, with approximately 86% occurring once and the leading ten covering around 2.9%. This CDR3 has 14 amino acids. Germline V lookup: CDR1 SGHNT, CDR2 YYREEE (reference sequence). Trimming left V 3 bases short and J 4 bases short, with 13 bases between. The chain is built from TRBV5-4 and TRBJ1-2, with unresolved D. This receptor was obtained from a man aged 25-45 years with glioma. Here the sequenced sample was PBMCs, taken from a glioma patient treated with radiotherapy, temozolomide or both. The CDR3, as DNA: TGTGCCAGCAGCTCGTCGACTCTCGGCTATGGCTACACCTTC. It codes for CASSSSTLGYGYTF.